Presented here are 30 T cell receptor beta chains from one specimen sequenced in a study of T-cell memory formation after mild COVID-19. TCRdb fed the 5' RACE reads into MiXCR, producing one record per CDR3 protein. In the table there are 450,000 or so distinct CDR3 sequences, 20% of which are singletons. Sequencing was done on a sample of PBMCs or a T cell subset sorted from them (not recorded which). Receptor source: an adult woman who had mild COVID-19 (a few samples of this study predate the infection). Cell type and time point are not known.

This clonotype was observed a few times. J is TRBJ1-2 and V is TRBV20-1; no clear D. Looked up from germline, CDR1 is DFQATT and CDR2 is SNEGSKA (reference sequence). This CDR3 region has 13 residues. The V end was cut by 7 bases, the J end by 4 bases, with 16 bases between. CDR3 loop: CSGQVGLGYGYTF. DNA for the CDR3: TGCAGTGGCCAGGTCGGGCTGGGCTATGGCTACACCTTC.

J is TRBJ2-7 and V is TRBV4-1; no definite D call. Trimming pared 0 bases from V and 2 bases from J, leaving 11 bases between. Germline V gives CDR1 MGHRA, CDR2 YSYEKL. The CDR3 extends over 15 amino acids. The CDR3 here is CASSQDSTPTYEQYF. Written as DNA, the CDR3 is TGCGCCAGCAGCCAAGATTCGACCCCTACCTACGAGCAGTACTTC.

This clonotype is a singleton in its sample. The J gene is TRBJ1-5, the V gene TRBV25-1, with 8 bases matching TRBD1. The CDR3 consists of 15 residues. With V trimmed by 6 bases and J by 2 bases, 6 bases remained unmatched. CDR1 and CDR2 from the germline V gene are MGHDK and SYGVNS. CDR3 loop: CASSGPDRGNQPQHF. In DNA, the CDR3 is TGTGCCAGCAGCGGCCCGGACAGGGGCAATCAGCCCCAGCATTTT.

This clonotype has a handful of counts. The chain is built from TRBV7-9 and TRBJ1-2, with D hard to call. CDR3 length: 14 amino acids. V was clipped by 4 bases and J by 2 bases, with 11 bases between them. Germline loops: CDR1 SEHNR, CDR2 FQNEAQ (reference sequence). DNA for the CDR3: TGTGCCAGCAGCTACGCCGGGATGAACTATGGCTACACCTTC. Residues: CASSYAGMNYGYTF.

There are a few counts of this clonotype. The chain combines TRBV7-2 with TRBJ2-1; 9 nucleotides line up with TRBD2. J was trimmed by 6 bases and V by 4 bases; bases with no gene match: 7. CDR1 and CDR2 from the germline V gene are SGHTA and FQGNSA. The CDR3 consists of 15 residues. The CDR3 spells CASSSQAGGSNEQFF. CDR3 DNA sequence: TGTGCCAGCAGCTCCCAAGCGGGGGGTAGCAATGAGCAGTTCTTC.

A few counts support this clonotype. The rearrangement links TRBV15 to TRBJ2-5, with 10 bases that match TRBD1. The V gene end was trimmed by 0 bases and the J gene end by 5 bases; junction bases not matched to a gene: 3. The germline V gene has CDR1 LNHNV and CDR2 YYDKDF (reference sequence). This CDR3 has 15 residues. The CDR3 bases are TGTGCCACCAGCAGAGAGGACAGGGGGAGGGAGACCCAGTACTTC. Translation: CATSREDRGRETQYF.

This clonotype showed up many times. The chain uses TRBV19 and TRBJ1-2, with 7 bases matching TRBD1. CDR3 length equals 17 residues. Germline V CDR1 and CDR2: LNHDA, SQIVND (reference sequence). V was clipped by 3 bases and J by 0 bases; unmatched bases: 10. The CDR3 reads CASSMRGTDAANYGYTF. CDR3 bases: TGTGCCAGTAGTATGCGGGGGACAGACGCAGCTAACTATGGCTACACCTTC. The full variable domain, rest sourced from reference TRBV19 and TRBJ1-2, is DGGITQSPKYLFRKEGQNVTLSCEQNLNHDAMYWYRQDPGQGLRLIYYSQIVNDFQKGDIAEGYSVSREKKESFPLTVTSAQKNPTAFYLCASSMRGTDAANYGYTFGSGTRLTVV.

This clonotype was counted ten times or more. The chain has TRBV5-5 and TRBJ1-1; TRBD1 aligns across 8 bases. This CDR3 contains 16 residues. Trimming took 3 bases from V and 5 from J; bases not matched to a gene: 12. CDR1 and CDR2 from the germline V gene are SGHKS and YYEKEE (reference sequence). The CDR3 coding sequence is TGTGCCAGCAGCTCCCCTATCGGACAGGGAGGGACTGAAGCTTTCTTT. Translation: CASSSPIGQGGTEAFF.

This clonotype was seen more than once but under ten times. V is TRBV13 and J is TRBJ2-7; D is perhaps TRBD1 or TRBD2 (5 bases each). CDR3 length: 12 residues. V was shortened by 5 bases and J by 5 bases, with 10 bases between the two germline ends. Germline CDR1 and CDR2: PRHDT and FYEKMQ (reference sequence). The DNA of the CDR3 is TGTGCCAGCAGCCGAGGGGTGGACGAGCAGTACTTC. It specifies CASSRGVDEQYF.

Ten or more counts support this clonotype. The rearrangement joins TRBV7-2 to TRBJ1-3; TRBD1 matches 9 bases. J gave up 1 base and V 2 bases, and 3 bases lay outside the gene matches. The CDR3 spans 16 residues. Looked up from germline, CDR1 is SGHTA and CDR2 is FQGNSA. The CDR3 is CASSLRGQGSGNTIYF. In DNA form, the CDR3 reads TGTGCCAGCAGCTTAAGGGGACAGGGATCTGGAAACACCATATATTTT.

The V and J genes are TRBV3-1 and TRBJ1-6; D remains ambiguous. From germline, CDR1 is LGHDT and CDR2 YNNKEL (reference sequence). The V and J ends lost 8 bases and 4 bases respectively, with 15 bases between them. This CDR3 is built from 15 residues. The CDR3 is CASQNEELYNSPLHF. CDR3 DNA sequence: TGTGCCAGCCAGAATGAGGAGTTATATAATTCACCCCTCCACTTT.

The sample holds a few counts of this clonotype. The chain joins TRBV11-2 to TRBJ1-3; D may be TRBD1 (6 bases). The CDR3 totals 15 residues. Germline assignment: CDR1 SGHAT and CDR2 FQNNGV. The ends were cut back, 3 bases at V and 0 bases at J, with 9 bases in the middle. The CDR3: CASSFQGFSGNTIYF. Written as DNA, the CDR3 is TGTGCCAGCAGCTTCCAGGGGTTCTCTGGAAACACCATATATTTT.

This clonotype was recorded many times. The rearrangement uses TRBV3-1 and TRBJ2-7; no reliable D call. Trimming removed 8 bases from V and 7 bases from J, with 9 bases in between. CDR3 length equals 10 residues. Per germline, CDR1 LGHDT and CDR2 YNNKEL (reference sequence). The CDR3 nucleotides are TGTGCCAGCGGGTCTTGGGAGCAGTACTTC. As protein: CASGSWEQYF.

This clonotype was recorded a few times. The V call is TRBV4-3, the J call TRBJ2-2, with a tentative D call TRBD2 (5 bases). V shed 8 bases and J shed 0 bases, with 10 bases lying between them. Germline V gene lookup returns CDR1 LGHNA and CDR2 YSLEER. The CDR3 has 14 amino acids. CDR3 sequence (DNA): TGCGCCAGCCGAGGGAGAGCGAACACCGGGGAGCTGTTTTTT. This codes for CASRGRANTGELFF.

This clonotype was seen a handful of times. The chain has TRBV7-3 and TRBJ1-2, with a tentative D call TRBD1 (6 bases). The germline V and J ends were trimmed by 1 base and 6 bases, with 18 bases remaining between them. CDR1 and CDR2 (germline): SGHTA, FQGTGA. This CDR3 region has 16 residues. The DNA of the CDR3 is TGTGCCAGCAGCTTAAGTCATCGGTCAGGGGTTAATGGCTACACCTTC. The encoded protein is CASSLSHRSGVNGYTF.

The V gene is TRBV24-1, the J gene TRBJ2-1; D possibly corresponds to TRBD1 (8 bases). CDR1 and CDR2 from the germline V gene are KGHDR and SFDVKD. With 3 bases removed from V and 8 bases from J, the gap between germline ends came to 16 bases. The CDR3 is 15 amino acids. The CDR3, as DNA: TGTGCCACCAGTGATCCAGGGGGCGGGGGATATGAGCAGTTCTTC. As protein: CATSDPGGGGYEQFF.

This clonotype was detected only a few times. Here the CDR3 reads CSVGQALNTEAFF. CDR3 DNA sequence: TGCAGCGTTGGACAGGCACTGAACACTGAAGCTTTCTTT. The rearrangement uses TRBV29-1 and TRBJ1-1; a weak D match, TRBD1 (6 bases). The V and J ends lost 4 bases and 0 bases respectively, with 9 bases between them. The CDR3 is 13 amino acids. The V gene's germline CDR1 is SQVTM and CDR2 ANQGSEA.

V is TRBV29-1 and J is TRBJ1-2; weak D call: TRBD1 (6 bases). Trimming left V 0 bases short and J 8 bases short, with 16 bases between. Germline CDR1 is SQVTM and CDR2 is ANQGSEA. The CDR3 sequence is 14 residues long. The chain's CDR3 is CSVEDWQGNMGYTF. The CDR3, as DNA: TGCAGCGTTGAAGATTGGCAGGGGAATATGGGCTACACCTTC. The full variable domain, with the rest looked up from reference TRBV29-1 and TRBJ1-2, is SAVISQKPSRDICQRGTSLTIQCQVDSQVTMMFWYRQQPGQSLTLIATANQGSEATYESGFVIDKFPISRPNLTFSTLTVSNMSPEDSSIYLCSVEDWQGNMGYTFGSGTRLTVV.

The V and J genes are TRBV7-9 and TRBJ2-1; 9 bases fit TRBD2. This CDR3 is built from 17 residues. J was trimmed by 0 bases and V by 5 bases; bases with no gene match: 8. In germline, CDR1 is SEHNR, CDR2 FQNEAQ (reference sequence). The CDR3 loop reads CASSIGPSGISYNEQFF. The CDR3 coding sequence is TGTGCCAGCAGCATAGGACCTAGCGGGATCTCCTACAATGAGCAGTTCTTC.

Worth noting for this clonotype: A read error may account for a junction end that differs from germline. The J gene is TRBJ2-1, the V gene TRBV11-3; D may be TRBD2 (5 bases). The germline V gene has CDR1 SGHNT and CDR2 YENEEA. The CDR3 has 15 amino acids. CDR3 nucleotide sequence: TGCGCCAGCAGCGAAAGGGAGAGATTTGACAATGAGCAGTTCTTC. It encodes CASSERERFDNEQFF. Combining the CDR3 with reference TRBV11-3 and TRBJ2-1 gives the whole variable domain EAGVVQSPRYKIIEKKQPVAFWCNPISGHNTLYWYLQNLGQGPELLIRYENEEAVDDSQLPKDRFSAERLKGVDSTLKIQPAELGDSAVYLCASSERERFDNEQFFGPGTRLTVL.

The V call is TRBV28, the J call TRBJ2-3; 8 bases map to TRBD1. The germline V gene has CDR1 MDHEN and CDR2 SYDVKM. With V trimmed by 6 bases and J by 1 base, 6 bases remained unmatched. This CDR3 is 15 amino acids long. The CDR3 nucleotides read TGTGCCAGCAGCCCGTCGACAGGGGGCACAGATACGCAGTATTTT. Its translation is CASSPSTGGTDTQYF.

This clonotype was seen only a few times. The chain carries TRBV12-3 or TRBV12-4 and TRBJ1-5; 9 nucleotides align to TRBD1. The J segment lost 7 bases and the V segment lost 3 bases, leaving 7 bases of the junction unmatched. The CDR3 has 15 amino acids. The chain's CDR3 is CASSLGQGEGQPQHF. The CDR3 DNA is TGTGCCAGCAGTTTGGGACAGGGCGAGGGACAGCCCCAGCATTTT.

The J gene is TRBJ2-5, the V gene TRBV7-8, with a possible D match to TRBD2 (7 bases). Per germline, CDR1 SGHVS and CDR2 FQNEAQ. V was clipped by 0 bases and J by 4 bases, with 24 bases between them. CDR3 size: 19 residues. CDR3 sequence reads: CASSLATALIRGAGETQYF. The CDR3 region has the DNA TGTGCCAGCAGCTTAGCGACAGCCCTAATACGGGGGGCCGGAGAGACCCAGTACTTC.

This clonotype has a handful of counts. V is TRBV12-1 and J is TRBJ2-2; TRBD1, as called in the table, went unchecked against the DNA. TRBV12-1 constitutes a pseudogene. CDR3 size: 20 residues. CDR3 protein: CASSLPLVDSAKMNTGELFF. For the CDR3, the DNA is TGTGCCAGCAGCTTACCCCTTGTTGATAGCGCAAAAATGAACACCGGGGAGCTGTTTTTT.

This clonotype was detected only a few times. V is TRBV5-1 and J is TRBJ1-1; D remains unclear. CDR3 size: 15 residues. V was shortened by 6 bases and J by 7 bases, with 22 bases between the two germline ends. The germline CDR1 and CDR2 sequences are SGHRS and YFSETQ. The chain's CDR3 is CASTSALEVKGEAFF. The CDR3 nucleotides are TGCGCCAGCACCTCCGCGCTAGAGGTGAAGGGTGAAGCTTTCTTT.

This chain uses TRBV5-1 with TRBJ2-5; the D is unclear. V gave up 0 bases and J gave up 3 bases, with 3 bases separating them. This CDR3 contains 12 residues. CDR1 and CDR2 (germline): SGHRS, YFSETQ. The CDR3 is CASSLDEETQYF. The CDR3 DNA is TGCGCCAGCAGCTTGGACGAAGAGACCCAGTACTTC.

The CDR3 coding sequence is TGTGCCAGCAGCTTTTCAGCGGCCAGCTCCTACGAGCAGTACTTC. It is translated as CASSFSAASSYEQYF. The chain joins TRBV7-2 to TRBJ2-7, with D possibly matching TRBD2 (5 bases). CDR1 and CDR2 from the germline V gene are SGHTA and FQGNSA. This CDR3 spans 15 amino acids. Trimming took 3 bases from V and 0 from J, leaving 12 bases between them.

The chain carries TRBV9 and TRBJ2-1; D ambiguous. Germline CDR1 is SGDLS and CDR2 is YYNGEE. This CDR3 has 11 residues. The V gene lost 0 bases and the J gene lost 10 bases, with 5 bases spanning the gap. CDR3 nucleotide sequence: TGTGCCAGCAGCGTAGGGACCGAGCAGTTCTTC. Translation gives CASSVGTEQFF. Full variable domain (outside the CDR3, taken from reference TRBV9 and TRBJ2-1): DSGVTQTPKHLITATGQRVTLRCSPRSGDLSVYWYQQSLDQGLQFLIQYYNGEERAKGNILERFSAQQFPDLHSELNLSSLELGDSALYFCASSVGTEQFFGPGTRLTVL.

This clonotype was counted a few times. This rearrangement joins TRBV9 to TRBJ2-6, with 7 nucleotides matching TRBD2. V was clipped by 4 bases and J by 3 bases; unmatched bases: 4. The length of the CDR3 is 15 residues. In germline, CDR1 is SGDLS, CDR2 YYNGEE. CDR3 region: CASSMGGYGANVLTF. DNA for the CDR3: TGTGCCAGCAGCATGGGAGGGTATGGGGCCAACGTCCTGACTTTC.

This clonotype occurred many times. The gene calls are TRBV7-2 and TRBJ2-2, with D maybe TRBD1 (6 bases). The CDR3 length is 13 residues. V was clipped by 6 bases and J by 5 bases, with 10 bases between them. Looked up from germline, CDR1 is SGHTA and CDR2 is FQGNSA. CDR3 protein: CASSYDRTGELFF. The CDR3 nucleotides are TGTGCCAGCAGTTATGACAGGACCGGGGAGCTGTTTTTT.